The 32 T cell receptor beta chains in this list originate from one sample, sequenced in a study of identical twins. TCRdb re-derived calls from the 5' RACE reads in MiXCR, one entry per CDR3 protein. This table holds a few hundred thousand distinct CDR3 sequences, around 9.7% found once. Material: naive T cells sorted from blood. The receptors derive from a woman aged 45-60 years in good health.

Many counts were recorded for this clonotype. The chain couples TRBV30 to TRBJ1-4, with D maybe TRBD1 (5 bases). Trimming removed 4 bases from V and 11 bases from J, with 11 bases in between. Germline V CDR1 and CDR2: GTSNPN, SVGIG (reference sequence). This CDR3 contains 11 residues. The CDR3 loop is CAWTKEGKLFF. CDR3 sequence (DNA): TGTGCCTGGACAAAGGAGGGGAAACTGTTTTTT. Full variable domain (outside the CDR3, taken from reference TRBV30 and TRBJ1-4): SQTIHQWPATLVQPVGSPLSLECTVEGTSNPNLYWYRQAAGRGLQLLFYSVGIGQISSEVPQNLSASRPQDRQFILSSKKLLLSDSGFYLCAWTKEGKLFFGSGTQLSVL.

The V and J genes are TRBV20-1 and TRBJ1-4; TRBD1 matches at 7 bases. This CDR3 is built from 12 residues. Germline trimming cut 5 bases from V and 10 bases from J; bases unmatched to any gene: 7. Germline-derived CDR1 and CDR2 are DFQATT and SNEGSKA (reference sequence). The CDR3, as DNA: TGCAGTGCTGGACCCCAGGGGGGAAAACTGTTTTTT. The encoded protein is CSAGPQGGKLFF.

This clonotype was recorded many times. J is TRBJ1-1 and V is TRBV29-1, with D maybe TRBD1 (5 bases). Germline CDR1 is SQVTM and CDR2 is ANQGSEA. V was pared by 6 bases and J by 5 bases, with 16 bases between. CDR3 length: 13 residues. This CDR3 reads CSVEGTGRTEAFF. The CDR3 DNA sequence: TGCAGCGTCGAGGGGACGGGGAGGACTGAAGCTTTCTTT. The full variable domain, its missing parts supplied by reference TRBV29-1 and TRBJ1-1, is SAVISQKPSRDICQRGTSLTIQCQVDSQVTMMFWYRQQPGQSLTLIATANQGSEATYESGFVIDKFPISRPNLTFSTLTVSNMSPEDSSIYLCSVEGTGRTEAFFGQGTRLTVV.

This clonotype was detected many times. The J gene is TRBJ2-5, the V gene TRBV5-1; D may correspond to TRBD1 or TRBD2 (5 bases each). The CDR3 consists of 14 residues. Trimming took 4 bases from V and 5 from J, leaving 15 bases between them. Germline CDR1 reads SGHRS; CDR2 reads YFSETQ. The CDR3 region has the DNA TGCGCCAGCAGCCCCGGGACCTTTAGGGAGACCCAGTACTTC. Amino acid sequence: CASSPGTFRETQYF.

The CDR3 DNA sequence: TGTGCCAGCAGCGGTTGGGACTCCCCTATCACCGGGGAGCTGTTTTTT. Its protein product is CASSGWDSPITGELFF. V and J are TRBV9 and TRBJ2-2; TRBD2 is a possible D gene (6 bases). The length of the CDR3 is 16 residues. V was clipped by 3 bases and J by 4 bases, with 16 bases between them. Germline V gives CDR1 SGDLS, CDR2 YYNGEE.

Ten or more counts support this clonotype. The chain recombines TRBV5-1 with TRBJ2-1; 12 nucleotides align to TRBD2. The trim removed 1 base at V and 9 bases at J, leaving 2 bases unmatched. CDR1 and CDR2 (germline): SGHRS, YFSETQ. The CDR3 is 14 residues long. The CDR3 is CASSLPSGRVEQFF. DNA of the CDR3: TGCGCCAGCAGCTTGCCTAGCGGGAGGGTTGAGCAGTTCTTC.

This clonotype was recorded many times. This chain links TRBV20-1 with TRBJ2-2; D gene uncertain. The V and J ends lost 3 bases and 7 bases respectively, with 12 bases between them. Germline CDR1 reads DFQATT; CDR2 reads SNEGSKA (reference sequence). This CDR3 spans 13 amino acids. Here the CDR3 DNA reads TGCAGTGCTAGCGAGGCCATGAACGGGGAGCTGTTTTTT. The encoded protein is CSASEAMNGELFF.

This clonotype was recorded a few times. The chain combines TRBV28 with TRBJ2-1; 8 nucleotides agree with TRBD2. The CDR3 runs 14 residues. J was trimmed by 10 bases and V by 5 bases; bases with no gene match: 10. Germline V CDR1 and CDR2: MDHEN, SYDVKM. The CDR3, as DNA: TGTGCCAGCAGTCCCGGGACTAGTTTAAACGAGCAGTTCTTC. Its translation: CASSPGTSLNEQFF.

This chain connects TRBV5-1 to TRBJ2-2; D is perhaps TRBD2 (6 bases). Trimming stripped 6 bases from V and 5 bases from J, with 20 bases between. The CDR3 runs 16 residues. CDR1 and CDR2 (germline): SGHRS, YFSETQ. The chain's CDR3 is CASNRRGNERTGELFF. The CDR3 DNA reads TGCGCCAGCAACAGGAGGGGCAACGAAAGGACCGGGGAGCTGTTTTTT.

This clonotype was counted at least ten times. The rearrangement links TRBV5-1 to TRBJ2-4; the D gene is possibly TRBD2 (6 bases). The V end was cut by 0 bases, the J end by 9 bases, with 10 bases between. The CDR3 is 13 residues long. The germline V gene encodes CDR1 SGHRS and CDR2 YFSETQ. CDR3 loop: CASSLDGGTIQYF. The CDR3 DNA reads TGCGCCAGCAGCTTGGACGGAGGGACCATTCAGTACTTC.

The table lists this clonotype with many counts. This chain joins TRBV12-3 or TRBV12-4 and TRBJ2-1; D is perhaps TRBD1 (6 bases). CDR3 size: 11 residues. The V end lost 6 bases, the J end lost 14 bases, and 14 bases lay between the germline ends. The CDR3 region has the DNA TGTGCCAGCAGCCAAGGGACAAATGAGTTCTTC. Translating it yields CASSQGTNEFF.

This clonotype was seen a few times. The chain couples TRBV6-4 to TRBJ2-1, with D possibly being TRBD2 (5 bases). Germline V gene lookup returns CDR1 MRHNA and CDR2 SNTAGT. The CDR3 has 13 amino acids. V shed 6 bases and J shed 3 bases, with 9 bases lying between them. Here the CDR3 DNA reads TGTGCCAGCAGCGGAGGATTCTACAATGAGCAGTTCTTC. Translated: CASSGGFYNEQFF.

The chain carries TRBV9 and TRBJ2-1; 9 bases are shared with TRBD2. Germline CDR1 reads SGDLS; CDR2 reads YYNGEE. The CDR3 loop spans 15 amino acids. V dropped 0 bases and J dropped 8; count of bases not matched to a gene: 6. CDR3 region: CASSVAAGGPDEQFF. In nucleotides, the CDR3 is TGTGCCAGCAGCGTAGCGGCGGGAGGGCCTGATGAGCAGTTCTTC.

The rearrangement links TRBV5-1 to TRBJ2-1; 7 bases are a match to TRBD2. The CDR3 has 15 amino acids. The V segment lost 1 base and the J segment 3 bases; nucleotides outside the gene matches: 4. CDR1 is SGHRS, CDR2 YFSETQ, per germline. CDR3 DNA: TGCGCCAGCAGCTTGCCTAGCGGCCTCTACAATGAGCAGTTCTTC. Its protein product is CASSLPSGLYNEQFF.

This clonotype showed up many times. The junction does not match germline at one end; this may be a read error. The J gene is TRBJ2-1, the V gene TRBV5-1; no clear D gene. In germline, CDR1 is SGHRS, CDR2 YFSETQ. The CDR3 is 13 amino acids. Here the CDR3 DNA reads TGTGCCAGCAGCTTGGCCGGGTTTAATGAGCAGTTCTTC. Translated: CASSLAGFNEQFF.

This clonotype was seen many times. Mismatch with germline at one junction end may stem from a read error. The rearrangement joins TRBV5-1 to TRBJ2-7; possibly TRBD2 for D (5 bases). Germline CDR1 is SGHRS and CDR2 is YFSETQ. The CDR3 length is 12 residues. CDR3 DNA: TGTGCCAGCAGTCGGGACTCCTACGAGCAGTACTTC. This translates into CASSRDSYEQYF. The full variable domain, with the rest looked up from reference TRBV5-1 and TRBJ2-7, is KAGVTQTPRYLIKTRGQQVTLSCSPISGHRSVSWYQQTPGQGLQFLFEYFSETQRNKGNFPGRFSGRQFSNSRSEMNVSTLELGDSALYLCASSRDSYEQYFGPGTRLTVT.

The CDR3 DNA follows: TGTGCCACCAGTGATTTGTCCGGGAGCCTTCACAATGAGCAGTTCTTC. Protein sequence: CATSDLSGSLHNEQFF. The gene calls are TRBV24-1 and TRBJ2-1; D possibly corresponds to TRBD2 (6 bases). CDR3 length: 16 amino acids. V was pared by 0 bases and J by 5 bases, with 13 bases between. The germline gives CDR1 KGHDR, CDR2 SFDVKD.

This clonotype was observed a handful of times. V usage is TRBV15 and J usage is TRBJ1-1, with a tentative D call TRBD1 (5 bases). The CDR3 totals 13 residues. CDR1 is LNHNV and CDR2 is YYDKDF in the germline V gene (reference sequence). The ends were cut back, 0 bases at V and 8 bases at J, with 10 bases in the middle. CDR3: CATSRDSGTEAFF. The CDR3 DNA follows: TGTGCCACCAGCAGAGATTCCGGGACCGAAGCTTTCTTT. Full variable domain (rest looked up from reference TRBV15 and TRBJ1-1): DAMVIQNPRYQVTQFGKPVTLSCSQTLNHNVMYWYQQKSSQAPKLLFHYYDKDFNNEADTPDNFQSRRPNTSFCFLDIRSPGLGDTAMYLCATSRDSGTEAFFGQGTRLTVV.

The chain has TRBV10-3 and TRBJ2-1; 9 nucleotides line up with TRBD1. The CDR3 length is 16 residues. CDR1 and CDR2 (germline): ENHRY, SYGVKD. The trim removed 10 bases at V and 8 bases at J, leaving 18 bases unmatched. CDR3 sequence: CATFGGGTGTEDEQFF. CDR3 coding DNA: TGTGCCACCTTCGGTGGAGGGACAGGGACAGAGGATGAGCAGTTCTTC.

There are many counts of this clonotype. This chain connects TRBV20-1 to TRBJ2-5; tentatively, D is TRBD1 (6 bases). The CDR3 runs 13 residues. V was shortened by 5 bases and J by 7 bases, with 17 bases between the two germline ends. Germline V gene sequence: CDR1 DFQATT, CDR2 SNEGSKA (reference sequence). The CDR3 sequence is CSAPMETGGTQYF. The CDR3 DNA follows: TGCAGTGCTCCTATGGAGACAGGTGGGACCCAGTACTTC.

This clonotype has a handful of counts. A read error may account for a junction end that differs from germline. This sequence joins TRBV10-3 and TRBJ2-7; weak D call: TRBD1 (5 bases). The germline V gene has CDR1 ENHRY and CDR2 SYGVKD. This CDR3 is built from 11 residues. CDR3 bases: TGTGCCATCAGTGTAGGGGCTGGGTTCAGCTTC. This encodes CAISVGAGFSF.

Concerning this clonotype: This clone may be a read error of a much larger clone one base away. J is TRBJ2-6 and V is TRBV12-3 or TRBV12-4, with unresolved D. The CDR3 contains 16 residues. V was shortened by 7 bases and J by 2 bases, with 15 bases between the two germline ends. The CDR3, as DNA: TGTGCCAGCATTTTCCCCAGCGTGACTGGGGCCAACGTCCTGACTTTC. Protein: CASIFPSVTGANVLTF.

This clonotype has a handful of counts. This chain connects TRBV7-9 to TRBJ1-4, with 7 bases lining up with TRBD1. The germline V gene encodes CDR1 SEHNR and CDR2 FQNEAQ (reference sequence). CDR3 length: 15 residues. V trimming: 5 bases; J trimming: 7 bases; junction bases outside the gene matches: 10. The CDR3 reads CASSVPTGSSEKLFF. The CDR3 coding sequence is TGTGCCAGCAGCGTCCCGACAGGGTCTAGTGAAAAACTGTTTTTT.

The chain has TRBV7-6 and TRBJ1-1; 7 bases line up with TRBD1. From germline, CDR1 is SGHVS and CDR2 FNYEAQ. CDR3 length: 16 amino acids. With 3 bases clipped from V and 0 bases from J, the junction kept 7 bases outside the gene matches. CDR3 DNA: TGTGCCAGCAGCTTCCGTGACAGGGTCCTGAACACTGAAGCTTTCTTT. It specifies CASSFRDRVLNTEAFF.

This clonotype was seen ten or more times. V gene TRBV5-1 combines with J gene TRBJ2-1, with D perhaps matching TRBD1 (6 bases). The CDR3 is 15 residues long. V was cut by 4 bases and J by 2 bases, with 13 bases left in between. Germline-derived CDR1 and CDR2 are SGHRS and YFSETQ. CDR3 nucleotides: TGCGCCAGCAGCGCCGGACAGTCTACCTACAATGAGCAGTTCTTC. Protein product: CASSAGQSTYNEQFF.

This clonotype was observed many times. The chain employs TRBV29-1 and TRBJ2-5, with 12 nucleotides matching TRBD1. Germline CDR1 SQVTM, CDR2 ANQGSEA. The CDR3 consists of 13 residues. The J segment lost 5 bases and the V segment lost 6 bases, leaving 4 bases of the junction unmatched. The chain's CDR3 is CSVGTGGSETQYF. The CDR3 nucleotides are TGCAGCGTGGGGACAGGGGGCAGCGAGACCCAGTACTTC.

This clonotype has at least ten counts. The V gene is TRBV20-1, the J gene TRBJ1-6; 9 bases match TRBD1. In germline, CDR1 is DFQATT, CDR2 SNEGSKA (reference sequence). The CDR3 length is 13 residues. V was clipped by 5 bases and J by 10 bases; unmatched bases: 6. This CDR3 reads CSAVRDRESPLHF. As DNA, the CDR3 is TGCAGTGCTGTCCGGGACAGGGAATCACCCCTCCACTTT.

V and J are TRBV5-5 and TRBJ1-2; TRBD1 matches 8 bases. The ends lost 5 bases at V and 0 bases at J; junction bases unmatched: 6. Germline CDR1 SGHKS, CDR2 YYEKEE (reference sequence). This CDR3 spans 15 amino acids. CDR3 protein: CASSPGTGSNYGYTF. The CDR3 DNA reads as TGTGCCAGCAGTCCCGGGACAGGTTCTAACTATGGCTACACCTTC.

This clonotype was picked up a small number of times. The chain joins TRBV5-1 to TRBJ2-3; 7 bases agree with TRBD1. The J segment lost 2 bases and the V segment lost 4 bases, leaving 7 bases of the junction unmatched. The CDR3 runs 15 residues. CDR1 and CDR2 from the germline V gene are SGHRS and YFSETQ. CDR3 sequence reads: CASSRRQGLTDTQYF. The CDR3 DNA reads as TGCGCCAGCAGCCGCAGACAGGGCCTCACAGATACGCAGTATTTT.

The CDR3 region is CASNGQPSTDTQYF. DNA for the CDR3: TGTGCCAGCAACGGGCAGCCAAGCACAGATACGCAGTATTTT. The chain joins TRBV12-3 or TRBV12-4 to TRBJ2-3; D unresolved. This CDR3 is built from 14 residues. The V gene lost 7 bases and the J gene lost 0 bases, with 11 bases spanning the gap.

V gene TRBV6-2 or TRBV6-3 combines with J gene TRBJ2-7, with D perhaps matching TRBD2 (5 bases). The length of the CDR3 is 14 residues. Trimming took 4 bases from V and 5 from J, leaving 15 bases between them. Germline-derived CDR1 and CDR2 are MNHEY and SVGEGT. CDR3 amino acids: CASSSTPTTNEQYV. DNA of the CDR3: TGTGCCAGCAGTTCCACGCCGACTACGAACGAGCAGTACGTC.

This clonotype was recorded at least ten times. The genes are TRBV7-8 and TRBJ2-2, with D possibly matching TRBD1 (6 bases). Germline lookup yields CDR1 SGHVS and CDR2 FQNEAQ. The V end was cut by 7 bases, the J end by 5 bases, with 11 bases between. The CDR3 runs 13 residues. The CDR3 reads CASNYRETGELFF. In DNA, the CDR3 is TGTGCCAGCAACTACAGGGAAACCGGGGAGCTGTTTTTT.